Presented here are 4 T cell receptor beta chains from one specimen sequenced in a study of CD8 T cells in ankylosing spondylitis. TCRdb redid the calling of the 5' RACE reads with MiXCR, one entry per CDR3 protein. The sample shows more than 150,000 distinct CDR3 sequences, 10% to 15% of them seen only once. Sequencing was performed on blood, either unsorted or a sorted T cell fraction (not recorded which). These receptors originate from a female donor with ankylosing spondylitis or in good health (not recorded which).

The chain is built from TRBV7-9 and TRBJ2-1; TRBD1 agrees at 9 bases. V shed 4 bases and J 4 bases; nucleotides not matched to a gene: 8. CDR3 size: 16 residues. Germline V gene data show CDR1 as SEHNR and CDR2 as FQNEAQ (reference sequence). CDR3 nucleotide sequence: TGTGCCAGCAGCTACCTCGTAGGACAGGGGTACAATGAGCAGTTCTTC. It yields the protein CASSYLVGQGYNEQFF.

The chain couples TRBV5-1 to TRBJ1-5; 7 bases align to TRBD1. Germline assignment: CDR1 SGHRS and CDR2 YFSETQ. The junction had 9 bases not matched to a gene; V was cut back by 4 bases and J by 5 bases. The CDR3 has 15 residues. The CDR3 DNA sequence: TGCGCCAGCAGCGAGTCGACAGGGAGAGATCAGCCCCAGCATTTT. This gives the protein CASSESTGRDQPQHF.

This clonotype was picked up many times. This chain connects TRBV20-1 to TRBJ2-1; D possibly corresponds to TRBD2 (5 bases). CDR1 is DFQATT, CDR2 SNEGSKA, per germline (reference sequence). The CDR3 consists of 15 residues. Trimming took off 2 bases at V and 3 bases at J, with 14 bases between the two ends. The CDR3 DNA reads TGCAGTGCTAGAACGAAGCGGAGAGGCTACAATGAGCAGTTCTTC. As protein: CSARTKRRGYNEQFF.

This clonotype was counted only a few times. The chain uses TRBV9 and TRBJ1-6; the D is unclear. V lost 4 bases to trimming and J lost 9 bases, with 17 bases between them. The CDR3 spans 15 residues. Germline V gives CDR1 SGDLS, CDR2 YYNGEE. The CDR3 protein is CASSPQSSRASPLHF. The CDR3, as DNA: TGTGCCAGCAGCCCTCAGTCTTCCCGGGCTTCACCCCTCCACTTT.